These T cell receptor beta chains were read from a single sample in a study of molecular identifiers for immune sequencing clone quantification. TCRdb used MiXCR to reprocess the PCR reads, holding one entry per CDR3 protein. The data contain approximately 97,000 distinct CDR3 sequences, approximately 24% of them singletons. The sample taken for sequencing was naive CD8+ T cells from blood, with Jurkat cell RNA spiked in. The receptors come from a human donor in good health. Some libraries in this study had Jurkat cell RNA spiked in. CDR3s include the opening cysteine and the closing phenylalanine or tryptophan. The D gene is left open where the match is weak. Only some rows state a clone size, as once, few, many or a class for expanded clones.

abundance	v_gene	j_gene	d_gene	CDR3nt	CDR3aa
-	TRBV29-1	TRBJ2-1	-	TGCAGCGGACCGTTGGGGTTATCATACAATGAGCAGTTCTTC	CSGPLGLSYNEQFF
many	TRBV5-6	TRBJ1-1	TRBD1	TGTGCCAGCACCTTGGACAGGGAAGAGGTGAACACTGAAGCTTTCTTT	CASTLDREEVNTEAFF
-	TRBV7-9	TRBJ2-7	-	TGTGCCAGCAGCCCCCCCCGGGGAAGACCCTCCTACGAGCGGTACTTC	CASSPPRGRPSYERYF
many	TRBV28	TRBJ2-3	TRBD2	TGTGCCAGCAGGGAACCGCTAGCGGGAGTTCCCCCAGATACGCAGTATTTT	CASREPLAGVPPDTQYF
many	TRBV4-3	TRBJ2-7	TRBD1	TGCGCCAGCAGCCAGACAGACAGGGCGTTTCACGAGCAGTACTTC	CASSQTDRAFHEQYF
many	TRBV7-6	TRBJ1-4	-	TGTGCCAGCAGCCAACGGGGGGATGAAAAACTGTTTTTT	CASSQRGDEKLFF
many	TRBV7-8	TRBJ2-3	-	TGTGCCAGCAGCTTAGGTCAGCAACTCACAGATACGCAGTATTTT	CASSLGQQLTDTQYF
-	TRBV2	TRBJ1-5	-	TGTGCCAGCAGTGAACAGAGCTCTAACAATCAGCCCCAGCATTTT	CASSEQSSNNQPQHF
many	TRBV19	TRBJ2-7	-	TGTGCCACCTCGGGATCTTCGGCCTACGAGCAGTACTTC	CATSGSSAYEQYF
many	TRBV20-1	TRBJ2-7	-	TGCAGTGCTAGAGAGGAAGCACATACTCACTACGAGCAGTACTTC	CSAREEAHTHYEQYF
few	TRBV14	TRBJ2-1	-	TGTGCCAGCAGCCCCCTGGACGGCCCCTACAATGAGCAGTTCTTC	CASSPLDGPYNEQFF
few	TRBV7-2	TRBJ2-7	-	TGTGCCAGCAGCCCCCAAATCTCCTACGAGCAGTACTTC	CASSPQISYEQYF
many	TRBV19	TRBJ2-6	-	TGTGCCAGTAGTACTTACTCTGGGGCCAACGTCCTGACTTTC	CASSTYSGANVLTF
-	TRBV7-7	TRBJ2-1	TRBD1	TGTGCTAGCAGCTCCGGCCCAGGGGGAGTCGGCTACAATGAGCAGTTCTTC	CASSSGPGGVGYNEQFF
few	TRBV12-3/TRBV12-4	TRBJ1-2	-	TGTGCCAGCAGTGCCACCGGACCCTCTAACTATGGCTACACCTTC	CASSATGPSNYGYTF
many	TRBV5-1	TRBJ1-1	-	TGCGCCAGCAGCTTGGGGGGACAAGAAGCTTTCTTT	CASSLGGQEAFF
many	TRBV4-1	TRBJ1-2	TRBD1	TGCGCCAGCAGCCCTGAGACAGGGGGAGCCTATGGCTACACCTTC	CASSPETGGAYGYTF
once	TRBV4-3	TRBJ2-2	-	TGCGCCAGCAGACCTGACTACCTTGGCGGGGAGCTGTTTTTT	CASRPDYLGGELFF
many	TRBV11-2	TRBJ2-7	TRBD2	TGTGCCAGCAGCTTAGCACCTAGCGGTTACGAGCAGTACTTC	CASSLAPSGYEQYF
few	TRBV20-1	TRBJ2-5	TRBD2	TGCAGTGCTTACCGACTAGCGGGGGGCTACCAAGAGGCCCAGTACTTC	CSAYRLAGGYQEAQYF
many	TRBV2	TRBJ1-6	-	TGTGCCAGCAGTGAATGGACAGTGGGAGGGTTGTATTCCTATAATTCACCCCTCCACTTT	CASSEWTVGGLYSYNSPLHF
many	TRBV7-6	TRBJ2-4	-	TGTGCCAGCAGCTTAGGCGGCGGAAAAAACATTCAGTACTTC	CASSLGGGKNIQYF
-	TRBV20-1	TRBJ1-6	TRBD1	TGCAGTGCTCACCCGGGACAGGGGATTTCCTATAATTCACCCCTCCACTTT	CSAHPGQGISYNSPLHF
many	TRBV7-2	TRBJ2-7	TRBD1	TGTGCCAGCAGCCCTACCGGGACAGGTGAACTCCACGAGCAGTACTTC	CASSPTGTGELHEQYF
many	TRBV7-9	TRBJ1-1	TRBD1	TGTGCCAGCAGCTGGGGACAGGGGGGCACTGAAGCTTTCTTT	CASSWGQGGTEAFF
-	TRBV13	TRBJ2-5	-	TGTGCCAGCAGCTCACTGCCAGGGCCTCTGGAAGAGCCCCAGTACTTC	CASSSLPGPLEEPQYF
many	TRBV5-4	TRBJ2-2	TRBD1	TGTGCCAGCAGCTTGGGGGACAGGGGGCCCCCCGGGGAGCTGTTTTTT	CASSLGDRGPPGELFF
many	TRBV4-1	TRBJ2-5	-	TGCGCCAGCAGCCAAGATCGAGAGACCCAGTACTTC	CASSQDRETQYF
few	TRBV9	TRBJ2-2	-	TGTGCCAGCAGCGTAGTCCCAGATCACCTAGGAAACACCGGGGAGCTGTTTTTT	CASSVVPDHLGNTGELFF
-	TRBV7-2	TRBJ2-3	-	TGTGCCAGCAGCTTAGACGGCACCACTAGCACAGATACGCAGTGTTTT	CASSLDGTTSTDTQCF
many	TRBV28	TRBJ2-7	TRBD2	TGTGCCAGCAGCCTCAGCGGGAACGAGCAGTACTTC	CASSLSGNEQYF
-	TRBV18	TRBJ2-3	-	TGTGCGAGCTCGCTGGGGAAGACCTCTGAAGCTCTCTTT	CASSLGKTSEALF
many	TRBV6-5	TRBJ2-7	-	TGTGCCAGCAGTTCCGATAGCTCCTACGAGCAGTACTTC	CASSSDSSYEQYF
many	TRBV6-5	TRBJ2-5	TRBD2	TGTGCCAGCAGAGAGTGGCTAGCGGGAGAGACCCAGTACTTC	CASREWLAGETQYF
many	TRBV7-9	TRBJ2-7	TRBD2	TGTGCCAGCAGCTTAGCAGGACTAGCGGACTACGAGCAGTACTTC	CASSLAGLADYEQYF
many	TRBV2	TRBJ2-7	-	TGTGCCAGCGACGGGGTTTCCTACGAGCAGTACTTC	CASDGVSYEQYF
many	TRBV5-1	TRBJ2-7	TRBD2	TGCGCCAGCAGCCCGACTAGCGGGGGGGCTTTTGAGCAGTACTTC	CASSPTSGGAFEQYF
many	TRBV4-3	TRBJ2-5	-	TGCGCCAGCAGCCAAGAGTCGGGCCTAGCGCAAGAGACCCAGTACTTC	CASSQESGLAQETQYF
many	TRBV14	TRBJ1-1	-	TGTGCCAGCAGCCCAGGGCTAAACACTGAAGCTTTCTTT	CASSPGLNTEAFF
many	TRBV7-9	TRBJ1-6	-	TGTGCCAGCAGTGACAGTTACTATAATTCACCCCTCCACTTT	CASSDSYYNSPLHF
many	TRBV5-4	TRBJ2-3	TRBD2	TGTGCCAGCAGCTCCTCAGCGGGGGCCCGTCGTGTTACAGATACGCAGTATTTT	CASSSSAGARRVTDTQYF
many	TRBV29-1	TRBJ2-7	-	TGCAGCGTTGAAGGATTGGCCCTCCGAGGGTACGAGCAGTACTTC	CSVEGLALRGYEQYF
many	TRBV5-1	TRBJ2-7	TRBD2	TGCGCCAGCAGCTTATATCAGATGACTAGCGCAAGCTCCTACGAGCAGTACTTC	CASSLYQMTSASSYEQYF
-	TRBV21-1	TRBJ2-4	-	TGTGCCAGCAGCAAAGGAGGGACTAGCTTTTTTGACATTCAGTACTTC	CASSKGGTSFFDIQYF
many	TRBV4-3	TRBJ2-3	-	TGCGCCAGCAGCCAAGAGGGCGGGTTCGCAGATACGCAGTATTTT	CASSQEGGFADTQYF
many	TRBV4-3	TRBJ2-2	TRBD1	TGCGCCAGCAGCCAACGACAGGGGACCGGGGAGCTGTTTTTT	CASSQRQGTGELFF
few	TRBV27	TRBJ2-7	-	TGTGCCAGCAGTATTCCGGGTCAATACGAGCAGTACTTC	CASSIPGQYEQYF
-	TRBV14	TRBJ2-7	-	TGTGCCAGCAGCCCCTTAGTCTCCTACGAGCAGTACTTC	CASSPLVSYEQYF
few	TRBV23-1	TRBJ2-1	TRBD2	TGCGCCAGCAGTTTGGACCAGCGGGAGGGGGGTGAGCAGTTCTTC	CASSLDQREGGEQFF
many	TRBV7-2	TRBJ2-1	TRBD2	TGTGCCAGCAGCTTGAGCGGGGGGGCCTACAATGAGCAGTTCTTC	CASSLSGGAYNEQFF
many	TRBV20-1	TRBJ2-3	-	TGCAGTGCTACTGATGGGACCTCCACAGATACGCAGTATTTT	CSATDGTSTDTQYF
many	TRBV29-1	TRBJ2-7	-	TGCAGCGTTGTGGCAGAGAGCTCCTACGAGCAGTACTTC	CSVVAESSYEQYF
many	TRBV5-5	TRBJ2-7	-	TGTGCCAGCAGCTTGGCCCCCCAGGGTTTGGACTCTAGCTTC	CASSLAPQGLDSSF